A selection of T cell receptor beta chains follows, all from one sample in a study of cytomegalovirus exposure and HLA in healthy donors. Generated by immunoSEQ multiplex PCR, the TCRdb table keeps only in-frame clones and is missing some. Of about 95,000 clones in the sample, around 85% were seen once. The sample consisted of PBMCs. The source of these receptors is a man aged 18 to 29 in good health and CMV-seropositive. Both conserved end residues are part of each CDR3. D genes are given only for firm matches. Clone size appears in some rows only: once, few, many, or a class for an expanded clone.

TRBJ2-2 | . | TRBD1 | TRBV9 | CASSYFAGQGWSGELFF | TGTGCCAGCAGTTACTTCGCGGGACAGGGATGGTCCGGGGAGCTGTTTTTT
TRBJ2-5 | . | TRBD1 | TRBV25-1 | CASAKPGQGIETQYF | TGTGCCAGCGCCAAACCGGGACAGGGAATAGAGACCCAGTACTTC
TRBJ1-2 | . | . | TRBV6-5 | CASSYSPWASGYTF | TGTGCCAGCAGTTACTCCCCTTGGGCTTCTGGCTACACCTTC
TRBJ1-2 | . | TRBD1 | TRBV6-5 | CASSQTGGVYGYTF | TGTGCCAGCAGTCAGACAGGGGGTGTCTATGGCTACACCTTC
TRBJ1-3 | . | . | TRBV6-6 | CASSYLAGSGNTIYF | TGTGCCAGCAGTTACCTGGCGGGCAGTGGAAACACCATATATTTT
TRBJ2-1 | . | TRBD2 | TRBV18 | CASSLTSGTYNEQFF | TGTGCCAGCTCGCTGACTAGCGGGACCTACAATGAGCAGTTCTTC
TRBJ1-4 | . | . | TRBV7-8 | CASSLDTATNEKLFF | TGTGCCAGCAGCTTAGATACGGCAACTAATGAAAAACTGTTTTTT
TRBJ2-3 | . | TRBD2 | TRBV15 | CATSSLLAGVTDTQYF | TGTGCCACCAGCTCCTTGCTAGCGGGAGTGACAGATACGCAGTATTTT
TRBJ2-5 | . | TRBD2 | TRBV29-1 | CSVEDSRKTGGLQETQYF | TGCAGCGTTGAAGACTCCCGGAAAACGGGGGGGCTACAAGAGACCCAGTACTTC
TRBJ2-1 | . | TRBD2 | TRBV4-1 | CASSPGLAGGIEQFF | TGCGCCAGCAGCCCCGGACTAGCGGGAGGAATTGAGCAGTTCTTC
TRBJ2-2 | . | TRBD1 | TRBV4-1 | CASSQVFRGKTGELFF | TGCGCCAGCAGCCAAGTATTCAGGGGGAAAACCGGGGAGCTGTTTTTT
TRBJ1-2 | . | TRBD1 | TRBV2 | CASRNQGVGPYGYTF | TGTGCCAGCAGGAACCAGGGGGTTGGCCCCTATGGCTACACCTTC
TRBJ1-1 | once | . | TRBV20-1 | CSAYSGSPAFF | TGCAGTGCTTACTCCGGGAGTCCAGCTTTCTTT